The 11 T cell receptor beta chains below were found in one sample sequenced in a study of T-cell memory formation after mild COVID-19 (dated by TCRdb to the early 2020s). Receptors were amplified or captured by 5' RACE. TCRdb records Illumina NovaSeq 6000 as the sequencer. TCRdb took the public reads, trimmed them with fastp at Q25, ran MiXCR for clone calling and kept in-frame beta chains. Each entry is one CDR3 protein sequence, shown with its most common DNA and genes. Recorded for this sample are about 90,000 distinct CDR3 sequences; approximately 16% of them occurred a single time. 39% of the sample lies in the top ten. The sequencing sample was made of PBMCs or a T cell subset sorted from them (not recorded which). These receptors were taken from a young man who had mild COVID-19 (a few samples of this study predate the infection). The sample titles of this study are shuffled in the database, so cell type and time point are left out; the donor was told from shared clones.

The chain couples TRBV27 to TRBJ1-3, with D uncertain. The CDR3 has 12 residues. V lost 6 bases and J lost 9, with 12 bases in between. Germline CDR1 reads MNHEY; CDR2 reads SMNVEV (reference sequence). The CDR3 coding sequence is TGTGCCAGCAGCTCCGATGGGCGCACCATATATTTT. Its protein is CASSSDGRTIYF.

The V call is TRBV3-1, the J call TRBJ1-4; the match to TRBD1 covers 7 bases. The CDR3 has 16 residues. Germline values: CDR1 LGHDT, CDR2 YNNKEL (reference sequence). Trimming removed 4 bases from V and 0 bases from J; junction bases left unmatched: 5. CDR3 amino acids: CASSRQGSATNEKLFF. The CDR3 nucleotides read TGTGCCAGCAGCCGACAGGGATCTGCAACTAATGAAAAACTGTTTTTT.

The CDR3 bases are TGTGCCAGCAGTTACTCCGGACAGGGAGGTGCCGGGGAGCTGTTTTTT. Translated, it gives CASSYSGQGGAGELFF. The rearrangement links TRBV6-5 to TRBJ2-2, with 8 bases matching TRBD1. The CDR3 spans 16 residues. After removal of 0 bases from V and 6 bases from J, the junction contained 6 bases not matched to a gene. Per germline, CDR1 MNHEY and CDR2 SVGAGI.

This clonotype showed up just a few times. V usage is TRBV6-1 and J usage is TRBJ2-1, with 7 nucleotides matching TRBD1. CDR1 is MNHNS and CDR2 is SASEGT in the germline V gene. J was trimmed by 3 bases and V by 10 bases; bases with no gene match: 9. CDR3 length: 14 residues. The CDR3 DNA reads as TGTGCCACCAAGACAGGGAAATACTACAATGAGCAGTTCTTC. It yields the protein CATKTGKYYNEQFF.

This clonotype was seen more than once but under ten times. This chain connects TRBV7-6 to TRBJ2-5; 12 nucleotides match TRBD2. This CDR3 comprises 18 residues. The J segment lost 0 bases and the V segment lost 0 bases, leaving 5 bases of the junction unmatched. The germline V gene encodes CDR1 SGHVS and CDR2 FNYEAQ. The CDR3 spells CASSLALLAGGYQETQYF. CDR3 bases: TGTGCCAGCAGCTTAGCGCTGCTAGCGGGGGGGTACCAAGAGACCCAGTACTTC.

This clonotype was detected a few times. The chain carries TRBV5-1 and TRBJ2-3; the match to TRBD2 covers 9 bases. Trimming cost V 6 bases and J 0 bases; bases outside gene matches: 11. This CDR3 comprises 17 residues. Germline V gene sequence: CDR1 SGHRS, CDR2 YFSETQ. The CDR3 loop reads CASNWNSGGSSTDTQYF. In DNA form, the CDR3 reads TGCGCCAGCAACTGGAATAGCGGGGGTTCTAGCACAGATACGCAGTATTTT.

V and J are TRBV3-1 and TRBJ1-2; no firm D call. The CDR3 consists of 14 residues. Per germline, CDR1 LGHDT and CDR2 YNNKEL (reference sequence). V lost 1 base to trimming and J lost 4 bases, with 10 bases between them. CDR3 sequence (DNA): TGTGCCAGCAGCCAAGTTACCGGTCGCTATGGCTACACCTTC. Its protein is CASSQVTGRYGYTF.

This clonotype occurred a few times. The chain joins TRBV7-8 to TRBJ1-2, with TRBD1 identical over 9 bases. The CDR3 covers 15 residues. Germline assignment: CDR1 SGHVS and CDR2 FQNEAQ. J was trimmed by 6 bases and V by 7 bases; bases with no gene match: 12. The CDR3 DNA reads as TGTGCCAGCACGCCACTTCGGACAGGGGTTAATGGCTACACCTTC. This codes for CASTPLRTGVNGYTF.

The rearrangement joins TRBV4-3 to TRBJ2-7, with D tentatively TRBD2 (5 bases). Germline V gene sequence: CDR1 LGHNA, CDR2 YSLEER. V was cut by 0 bases and J by 6 bases, with 18 bases left in between. There are 16 residues in the CDR3. CDR3 region: CASSQDFAGPACEQYF. CDR3 DNA sequence: TGCGCCAGCAGCCAAGATTTTGCGGGCCCAGCATGCGAGCAGTACTTC.

The rearrangement links TRBV20-1 to TRBJ2-3; possibly TRBD2 for D (6 bases). The V end was cut by 1 base, the J end by 5 bases, with 16 bases between. CDR1 is DFQATT and CDR2 is SNEGSKA in the germline V gene (reference sequence). The CDR3 covers 15 residues. In DNA form, the CDR3 reads TGCAGTGCTAGAGCTCGGGAGTCCCAGAGAGATACGCAGTATTTT. Protein sequence: CSARARESQRDTQYF.

The chain has TRBV5-1 and TRBJ1-1; the D is unclear. V gave up 0 bases and J gave up 3 bases, with 9 bases separating them. CDR1 and CDR2 (germline): SGHRS, YFSETQ. There are 14 residues in the CDR3. The CDR3 reads CASSLVGYHTEAFF. The CDR3 DNA sequence: TGCGCCAGCAGCTTGGTAGGGTATCACACTGAAGCTTTCTTT.